This TCR beta chain stems from a study of regulatory T cells in long-lasting Graves disease. On the study more broadly: Treatment with antithyroid drugs for over 5 years, together with positive TSH receptor antibodies, meant persistent Graves' disease. The study's findings and limits: It was peripheral blood alone, not thyroid tissue, that was studied.

Time point of the sample: persistent/refractory GD, antithyroid drugs over 5 years with positive TRAb. PBMC-extracted RNA yielded the TCR library. Guidelines of the American Thyroid Association were used to diagnose Graves' disease. Through Arm-PCR of CDR3 regions and iRepertoire HTBI primers, TCR beta libraries were built. How the authors handled the data: Gene usage covered 55 to 70 TRBV and 14 to 15 TRBJ segments. Via MiXCR, TCRdb re-called the multiplex PCR reads, giving one row per CDR3 protein. These V and J calls originate from TCRdb's pipeline instead of the authors' own analysis. The table lists 400,000 to 600,000 distinct CDR3 sequences, roughly a fifth of them singletons, with around 7% in the top ten. This clonotype was detected many times. Antigen unknown. Germline is not matched at one junction end, which may reflect a read error. The CDR3 contains 15 residues. CDR1 is MNHNS and CDR2 is SASEGT in the germline V gene.

Sequenced material: peripheral blood mononuclear cells (PBMCs), taken when the disease was refractory, from a patient treated with antithyroid drugs. The J gene is TRBJ2-5, the V gene TRBV6-1; TRBD2 matches at 10 bases. The TCR originated in a female donor with Graves disease. CDR3 in DNA: TGTGCCAGCACTGAAGCGGGGGGGCCAGGAGAGACCCAGTACTTC. Protein: CASTEAGGPGETQYF.